The clone carrying this TCR beta chain was recorded only once. The data originate from a study of brain metastases from non-small cell lung cancer. This table comes from immunoSEQ multiplex PCR, and its TCRdb copy is limited to in-frame clones, with some not included. The sample shows around 4,600 clones, approximately 90% of them seen only once. The V gene lost 5 bases and the J gene lost 0 bases, with 13 bases spanning the gap. CDR3 size: 15 residues. CDR1 SGHTA and CDR2 FQGNSA come from the germline V gene. Sequenced input: tissue from a brain metastasis. The chain employs TRBV7-2 and TRBJ1-1; D is undetermined. The TCR sequence derives from a donor over 35 with non-small cell lung cancer. CDR3 coding DNA: TGTGCCAGCAGCCCCAGGCAGTCCATGAACACTGAAGCTTTCTTT. Its translation is CASSPRQSMNTEAFF. Complete variable domain (other parts from reference TRBV7-2 and TRBJ1-1): GAGVSQSPSNKVTEKGKDVELRCDPISGHTALYWYRQSLGQGLEFLIYFQGNSAPDKSGLPSDRFSAERTGGSVSTLTIQRTQQEDSAVYLCASSPRQSMNTEAFFGQGTRLTVV.